The 17 T cell receptor beta chains below all came from one sample that was sequenced in a study of T cell responses to AZD1222 COVID-19 vaccine. This table comes from immunoSEQ multiplex PCR, and its TCRdb copy is limited to in-frame clones, with some not included. Here the sample spans over 150,000 clones, about nine tenths being singletons. Sample: peripheral blood, taken on day 0 of AZD1222 vaccination. Source of these receptors: an adult in good health.

J is TRBJ1-2 and V is TRBV28; D might be TRBD1 (5 bases). This CDR3 is built from 14 residues. Trimming shortened V by 5 bases and J by 2 bases, and 12 bases separated the two germline ends. Germline lookup yields CDR1 MDHEN and CDR2 SYDVKM. DNA for the CDR3: TGTGCCAGCAGTGCCGGGACGGTGAACTATGGCTACACCTTC. It codes for CASSAGTVNYGYTF.

V usage is TRBV4-3 and J usage is TRBJ1-6, with 11 bases fitting TRBD1. Germline V gene sequence: CDR1 LGHNA, CDR2 YSLEER. V dropped 2 bases and J dropped 1; count of bases not matched to a gene: 4. The CDR3 covers 18 residues. This CDR3 reads CASSQSDRGRSYNSPLHF. The DNA of the CDR3 is TGCGCCAGCAGCCAATCGGACAGGGGGCGTTCCTATAATTCACCCCTCCACTTT.

The chain links TRBV5-5 to TRBJ1-4; 10 bases are shared with TRBD1. Trimming at V came to 3 bases and at J to 10 bases, leaving 9 bases not matched to a gene. Germline CDR1 reads SGHKS; CDR2 reads YYEKEE (reference sequence). The CDR3 length is 15 residues. CDR3 sequence reads: CASSSTGQGDRKLFF. Written as DNA, the CDR3 is TGTGCCAGCAGCTCCACAGGACAGGGGGATCGAAAACTGTTTTTT.

The V and J genes are TRBV25-1 and TRBJ2-5; 12 bases fit TRBD2. The CDR3 runs to 15 residues. J gave up 1 base and V 4 bases, and 1 base lay outside the gene matches. CDR1 MGHDK and CDR2 SYGVNS come from the germline V gene. The CDR3 DNA reads TGTGCCAGCAGTGCGGGACTAGCGGGCCAAGAGACCCAGTACTTC. It specifies CASSAGLAGQETQYF.

The rearrangement links TRBV27 to TRBJ1-1; D ambiguous. Germline assignment: CDR1 MNHEY and CDR2 SMNVEV (reference sequence). Trimming stripped 3 bases from V and 1 base from J, with 6 bases between. This CDR3 is 13 amino acids long. CDR3 protein: CASSLEGNTEAFF. CDR3 sequence (DNA): TGTGCCAGCAGTTTGGAAGGGAACACTGAAGCTTTCTTT.

The chain has TRBV30 and TRBJ1-4; TRBD1 might be the D (5 bases). Trimming took 0 bases from V and 3 from J, leaving 8 bases between them. The CDR3 length is 14 residues. CDR1 and CDR2 (germline): GTSNPN, SVGIG (reference sequence). The CDR3 DNA is TGTGCCTGGAGTGTTGTGACAGCTAATGAAAAACTGTTTTTT. This codes for CAWSVVTANEKLFF.

The chain joins TRBV7-3 to TRBJ1-6; D remains unclear. Germline CDR1 reads SGHTA; CDR2 reads FQGTGA. The CDR3 spans 15 residues. The V end was cut by 0 bases, the J end by 6 bases, with 9 bases between. The CDR3 sequence: CASSLTGIGNSPLHF. The CDR3 DNA follows: TGTGCCAGCAGCTTAACCGGGATTGGTAATTCACCCCTCCACTTT.

The chain uses TRBV2 and TRBJ1-5; D uncertain. Germline CDR1 and CDR2: SNHLY and FYNNEI. The CDR3 is 14 residues long. The V gene lost 4 bases and the J gene lost 0 bases, with 7 bases spanning the gap. The CDR3 loop is CASSGTISNQPQHF. The DNA of the CDR3 is TGTGCCAGCAGTGGAACGATTAGCAATCAGCCCCAGCATTTT.

The rearrangement uses TRBV5-1 and TRBJ2-2; tentatively, D is TRBD1 (5 bases). The V gene's germline CDR1 is SGHRS and CDR2 YFSETQ. The CDR3 spans 14 residues. Trimming stripped 4 bases from V and 4 bases from J, with 11 bases between. CDR3 nucleotides: TGCGCCAGCAGCCTCGACAGTAGCACCGGGGAGCTGTTTTTT. Its protein is CASSLDSSTGELFF.

V is TRBV11-2 and J is TRBJ2-4; D remains unclear. CDR1 and CDR2 (germline): SGHAT, FQNNGV. This CDR3 has 17 amino acids. The germline V and J ends were trimmed by 1 base and 8 bases, with 21 bases remaining between them. The CDR3 DNA is TGTGCCAGCAGCTTAGGATTTGGGCGAGGCTTATCTTACATTCAGTACTTC. Protein sequence: CASSLGFGRGLSYIQYF.

The chain uses TRBV5-1 and TRBJ1-2; D gene unclear. This CDR3 contains 15 residues. The germline V gene encodes CDR1 SGHRS and CDR2 YFSETQ. The V end lost 0 bases, the J end lost 1 base, and 10 bases lay between the germline ends. The CDR3 region has the DNA TGCGCCAGCAGCTTGGGTGGAATTTTTAACTATGGCTACACCTTC. Translation gives CASSLGGIFNYGYTF.

The chain uses TRBV3-1 (or the pseudogene TRBV3-2) and TRBJ2-1; D may correspond to TRBD1 or TRBD2 (5 bases each). The length of the CDR3 is 14 residues. With 4 bases removed from V and 5 bases from J, the gap between germline ends came to 12 bases. CDR1 is LGHDT, CDR2 YNNKEL, per germline (reference sequence). The CDR3 nucleotides are TGTGCCAGCAGCCCGGGGCTAGTTGACAATGAGCAGTTCTTC. This translates into CASSPGLVDNEQFF.

The J gene is TRBJ1-2, the V gene TRBV18; no firm D call. Looked up from germline, CDR1 is KGHSH and CDR2 is LQKENI. The CDR3 runs 14 residues. The V gene lost 3 bases and the J gene lost 6 bases, with 14 bases spanning the gap. The CDR3 loop is CASSPSDPDHGYTF. In DNA form, the CDR3 reads TGTGCCAGCTCACCTTCGGACCCGGACCATGGCTACACCTTC.

This sequence joins TRBV5-8 and TRBJ2-5; possibly TRBD2 for D (5 bases). The ends were cut back, 0 bases at V and 2 bases at J, with 8 bases in the middle. The CDR3 is 14 residues long. Germline V lookup: CDR1 SGHTS, CDR2 YDEGEE. The chain's CDR3 is CASSLGLAQETQYF. DNA for the CDR3: TGTGCCAGCAGCTTGGGGCTAGCTCAAGAGACCCAGTACTTC.

This chain joins TRBV28 and TRBJ1-4, with 8 bases matching TRBD1. With V trimmed by 4 bases and J by 7 bases, 2 bases remained unmatched. The CDR3 length is 13 residues. Germline V lookup: CDR1 MDHEN, CDR2 SYDVKM. The CDR3 DNA follows: TGTGCCAGCAGTTCCGGACAGGGTGAAAAACTGTTTTTT. It translates to CASSSGQGEKLFF.

The rearrangement joins TRBV9 to TRBJ2-7; 9 bases line up with TRBD1. V shed 0 bases, J shed 2 bases, and the junction held 6 bases outside the gene matches. From germline, CDR1 is SGDLS and CDR2 YYNGEE. The CDR3 has 16 residues. The CDR3 DNA sequence: TGTGCCAGCAGCGTAGCCCCGGGACAGGGAACCTACGAGCAGTACTTC. As protein: CASSVAPGQGTYEQYF.

The V gene is TRBV28, the J gene TRBJ2-3, with D possibly TRBD1 on 6 matching bases. V gave up 6 bases and J gave up 2 bases, with 12 bases separating them. CDR3 length: 14 amino acids. Germline V CDR1 and CDR2: MDHEN, SYDVKM. The CDR3 spells CASSQGSFTDTQYF. As DNA, the CDR3 is TGTGCCAGCAGCCAGGGGTCTTTCACAGATACGCAGTATTTT.